Shown below are 30 T cell receptor beta chains from a single sample sequenced in a study of blood T cells in healthy people across ages. Combining a sample-barcoded 5' primer with a J-beta primer mix, a second PCR ran for 7 to 11 cycles. TCRdb reanalysed the 5' RACE reads using MiXCR and keeps one entry per CDR3 protein. The sample holds about 750,000 distinct CDR3 sequences, about 55% seen once. Sequencing was done on a sample of blood. These TCRs come from an older man in good health.

The chain has TRBV6-5 and TRBJ2-3, with D unresolved. This CDR3 region has 12 residues. Germline V gene sequence: CDR1 MNHEY, CDR2 SVGAGI. V gave up 6 bases and J gave up 1 base, with 5 bases separating them. The CDR3 protein is CASRSGTDTQYF. In DNA, the CDR3 is TGTGCCAGCAGGAGTGGCACAGATACGCAGTATTTT.

This clonotype was observed a few times. The chain combines TRBV3-1 with TRBJ1-1; no reliable D call. There are 17 residues in the CDR3. The germline V gene has CDR1 LGHDT and CDR2 YNNKEL (reference sequence). Deletions cut 0 bases from V and 3 bases from J, with 17 bases between. The DNA for the CDR3 is TGTGCCAGCAGCCAAGATCCTGGACCCTGGAAGGACACTGAAGCTTTCTTT. As protein: CASSQDPGPWKDTEAFF. The variable domain in full, with the rest retrieved from reference TRBV3-1 and TRBJ1-1, is DTAVSQTPKYLVTQMGNDKSIKCEQNLGHDTMYWYKQDSKKFLKIMFSYNNKELIINETVPNRFSPKSPDKAHLNLHINSLELGDSAVYFCASSQDPGPWKDTEAFFGQGTRLTVV.

The chain couples TRBV7-3 to TRBJ2-5; weak D call: TRBD1 (6 bases). Per germline, CDR1 SGHTA and CDR2 FQGTGA. V lost 5 bases to trimming and J lost 7 bases, with 14 bases between them. This CDR3 comprises 13 residues. This CDR3 reads CASSPATGGTQYF. The CDR3 bases are TGTGCCAGCAGCCCAGCGACAGGTGGGACCCAGTACTTC.

The rearrangement joins TRBV7-9 to TRBJ2-7, with D maybe TRBD1 (6 bases). Trimming took off 5 bases at V and 3 bases at J, with 11 bases between the two ends. Germline loops: CDR1 SEHNR, CDR2 FQNEAQ (reference sequence). There are 13 residues in the CDR3. CDR3 in DNA: TGTGCCAGCAGCCCAGGGGTGTTCTACGAGCAGTACTTC. It is translated as CASSPGVFYEQYF.

The chain recombines TRBV7-2 with TRBJ2-1, with 12 bases matching TRBD2. Germline-derived CDR1 and CDR2 are SGHTA and FQGNSA. The trim removed 4 bases at V and 8 bases at J, leaving 9 bases unmatched. The CDR3 has 16 amino acids. CDR3 DNA: TGTGCCAGCAGCTATAGGACTAGCGGGACGGGGGATGAGCAGTTCTTC. Residues: CASSYRTSGTGDEQFF.

The genes are TRBV27 and TRBJ2-6, with 8 bases lining up with TRBD2. The CDR3 spans 18 residues. The junction had 15 bases not matched to a gene; V was cut back by 6 bases and J by 5 bases. Per the germline V gene, CDR1 is MNHEY and CDR2 is SMNVEV (reference sequence). Written as DNA, the CDR3 is TGTGCCAGCAGGAGTATTTCGGGGGGGGCCAACAGGGCCAACGTCCTGACTTTC. This gives the protein CASRSISGGANRANVLTF.

A remark on this clonotype: A much larger clone is a single base away; this may be a read error. The V gene is TRBV20-1, the J gene TRBJ2-3, with TRBD2 matching 8 bases. Germline CDR1 is DFQATT and CDR2 is SNEGSKA (reference sequence). The J segment lost 4 bases and the V segment lost 0 bases, leaving 9 bases of the junction unmatched. The CDR3 has 16 residues. Here the CDR3 reads CSARDLVAGTADTQYF. The CDR3 coding sequence is TGCAGTGCTAGAGATTTGGTAGCGGGAACCGCAGATACGCAGTATTTT.

In this sample, this clonotype turned up once. This sequence joins TRBV2 and TRBJ2-2, with D unclear. The CDR3 is 15 amino acids. The germline gives CDR1 SNHLY, CDR2 FYNNEI. The germline V and J ends were trimmed by 6 bases and 2 bases, with 13 bases remaining between them. The CDR3 nucleotides are TGTGCCAGCAGGCCCTCGGGCGGTAACACCGGGGAGCTGTTTTTT. Protein sequence: CASRPSGGNTGELFF.

This clonotype has only a few counts. This rearrangement joins TRBV29-1 to TRBJ2-1, with TRBD2 matching over 10 bases. The CDR3 loop spans 16 amino acids. From germline, CDR1 is SQVTM and CDR2 ANQGSEA. The ends lost 4 bases at V and 0 bases at J; junction bases unmatched: 6. The CDR3 coding sequence is TGCAGCGTTGTCCTACTAGCGGGAAGCTCCTACAATGAGCAGTTCTTC. Its translation is CSVVLLAGSSYNEQFF.

The gene calls are TRBV7-9 and TRBJ2-1; 7 nucleotides agree with TRBD2. Germline V gives CDR1 SEHNR, CDR2 FQNEAQ (reference sequence). This CDR3 has 14 residues. The V gene end was trimmed by 1 base and the J gene end by 7 bases; junction bases not matched to a gene: 4. The CDR3 nucleotides are TGTGCCAGCAGCTTAGTGGCGGGAGCTAATGAGCAGTTCTTC. Protein sequence: CASSLVAGANEQFF.

This sequence joins TRBV29-1 and TRBJ2-5; the match to TRBD2 covers 7 bases. After removal of 7 bases from V and 5 bases from J, the junction contained 13 bases not matched to a gene. CDR3 length: 14 amino acids. Germline V gene sequence: CDR1 SQVTM, CDR2 ANQGSEA. The CDR3 nucleotides are TGCAGCGCCTGGGGACGAGCGGGGACGGAGACCCAGTACTTC. Translating it yields CSAWGRAGTETQYF.

The rearrangement uses TRBV7-2 and TRBJ2-7, with TRBD1 identical over 8 bases. This CDR3 is 14 amino acids long. The trim removed 5 bases at V and 5 bases at J, leaving 8 bases unmatched. CDR1 is SGHTA and CDR2 is FQGNSA in the germline V gene. Written as DNA, the CDR3 is TGTGCCAGCAGCAACCGGGACAGGTCGCACGAGCAGTACTTC. Residues: CASSNRDRSHEQYF.

The chain joins TRBV11-3 to TRBJ2-7; D is undetermined. CDR1 is SGHNT and CDR2 is YENEEA in the germline V gene. The CDR3 totals 15 residues. V was pared by 5 bases and J by 3 bases, with 17 bases between. Written as DNA, the CDR3 is TGTGCCAGCAGCCCAGGTACGGGCCCTCTCTACGAGCAGTACTTC. Translating gives CASSPGTGPLYEQYF.

The CDR3 spells CSVDGSGETQYF. CDR3 DNA: TGCAGCGTTGACGGCAGTGGGGAGACCCAGTACTTC. The chain couples TRBV29-1 to TRBJ2-5; D call uncertain. The length of the CDR3 is 12 residues. Germline values: CDR1 SQVTM, CDR2 ANQGSEA. Trimming pared 3 bases from V and 5 bases from J, leaving 10 bases between.

The chain uses TRBV20-1 and TRBJ2-7; 10 nucleotides agree with TRBD2. Per the germline V gene, CDR1 is DFQATT and CDR2 is SNEGSKA (reference sequence). The CDR3 extends over 16 amino acids. The junction had 6 bases not matched to a gene; V was cut back by 0 bases and J by 1 base. The CDR3 is CSARDLAGVHSYEQYF. The CDR3 bases are TGCAGTGCTAGAGATCTAGCGGGAGTGCATTCCTACGAGCAGTACTTC.

In this sample, this clonotype turned up a few times. The J gene is TRBJ2-1, the V gene TRBV20-1; TRBD2 aligns across 11 bases. This CDR3 spans 15 amino acids. The junction had 12 bases not matched to a gene; V was cut back by 5 bases and J by 9 bases. Germline CDR1 is DFQATT and CDR2 is SNEGSKA (reference sequence). The CDR3 sequence: CSALRGGLAVSEQFF. The DNA of the CDR3 is TGCAGTGCTCTTCGGGGGGGACTAGCGGTTAGTGAGCAGTTCTTC.

V usage is TRBV7-6 and J usage is TRBJ2-1, with D unresolved. Germline-derived CDR1 and CDR2 are SGHVS and FNYEAQ. V lost 4 bases, J lost 8 bases, and 6 bases lay in between. CDR3 length: 11 amino acids. CDR3 region: CASSSLDEQFF. In DNA, the CDR3 is TGTGCCAGCAGCTCACTCGATGAGCAGTTCTTC.

This chain joins TRBV14 and TRBJ2-7; the D gene is possibly TRBD2 (5 bases). Germline CDR1 SGHDN, CDR2 FVKESK. The V and J ends lost 4 bases and 3 bases respectively, with 13 bases between them. The CDR3 is made up of 14 amino acids. In DNA form, the CDR3 reads TGTGCCAGCAGCCCAAAGCCGGGGATCTACGAGCAGTACTTC. As protein: CASSPKPGIYEQYF.

This clonotype was seen ten or more times. The chain combines TRBV24-1 with TRBJ1-2, with D perhaps matching TRBD1 (5 bases). The CDR3 has 14 amino acids. Trimming pared 7 bases from V and 2 bases from J, leaving 13 bases between. Germline V gene sequence: CDR1 KGHDR, CDR2 SFDVKD. For the CDR3, the DNA is TGTGCCACCAGAGGGGAAGGACGAAACTATGGCTACACCTTC. Translating gives CATRGEGRNYGYTF.

J is TRBJ2-3 and V is TRBV20-1; the match to TRBD2 covers 9 bases. J lost 2 bases, V lost 5 bases, and 11 bases had no gene match. Germline CDR1 DFQATT, CDR2 SNEGSKA (reference sequence). The CDR3 has 16 amino acids. CDR3: CSAGVWLAGITDTQYF. The CDR3 DNA reads as TGCAGTGCTGGAGTCTGGCTAGCGGGAATCACAGATACGCAGTATTTT.

This clonotype was counted a few times. The genes are TRBV5-1 and TRBJ2-1, with 8 bases aligning to TRBD2. Trimming cost V 6 bases and J 6 bases; bases outside gene matches: 8. CDR3 length: 14 residues. The germline gives CDR1 SGHRS, CDR2 YFSETQ. CDR3 residues: CASTKTSAVNEQFF. The CDR3 nucleotides are TGCGCCAGCACCAAGACTAGCGCCGTCAATGAGCAGTTCTTC.

The chain couples TRBV9 to TRBJ1-1; D perhaps matches TRBD1 (5 bases). The CDR3 contains 13 residues. Looked up from germline, CDR1 is SGDLS and CDR2 is YYNGEE. V lost 0 bases and J 5 bases, leaving 8 bases between the germline ends. CDR3 coding DNA: TGTGCCAGCAGCGTAGAGGAGGGGACTGAAGCTTTCTTT. Translated: CASSVEEGTEAFF.

The chain uses TRBV20-1 and TRBJ2-5; TRBD2 aligns across 9 bases. The CDR3 sequence is 17 residues long. J gave up 5 bases and V 2 bases, and 15 bases lay outside the gene matches. CDR1 is DFQATT, CDR2 SNEGSKA, per germline (reference sequence). CDR3 loop: CSARKRLAGPQRETQYF. In nucleotides, the CDR3 is TGCAGTGCTAGAAAGAGGCTAGCGGGACCACAGCGGGAGACCCAGTACTTC.

This clonotype was counted at least ten times. This rearrangement joins TRBV5-1 to TRBJ2-7; 8 bases agree with TRBD2. The CDR3 runs 15 residues. Germline CDR1 reads SGHRS; CDR2 reads YFSETQ. The V segment lost 4 bases and the J segment 2 bases; nucleotides outside the gene matches: 8. The DNA for the CDR3 is TGCGCCAGCAGCCATGGCCTTAGCGGGACCTACGAGCAGTACTTC. It specifies CASSHGLSGTYEQYF.

The gene calls are TRBV6-5 and TRBJ2-4; 8 positions agree with TRBD2. The CDR3 runs 19 residues. CDR1 and CDR2 (germline): MNHEY, SVGAGI. Germline trimming cut 4 bases from V and 1 base from J; bases unmatched to any gene: 15. The CDR3 DNA is TGTGCCAGCAGTTCCTCCGCCCCGGGACTAGTAAGCGCCAAAAACATTCAGTACTTC. Its translation is CASSSSAPGLVSAKNIQYF.

This chain joins TRBV29-1 and TRBJ1-5, with D possibly matching TRBD1 (6 bases). V gave up 2 bases and J gave up 7 bases, with 12 bases separating them. CDR3 length: 13 residues. Germline lookup yields CDR1 SQVTM and CDR2 ANQGSEA. CDR3 residues: CSVEQGIGQPQHF. As DNA, the CDR3 is TGCAGCGTTGAACAGGGGATTGGCCAGCCCCAGCATTTT.

The CDR3 DNA sequence: TGTGCCAGCAGTCCGGCTAACAGGGGTTCCTCCAATCAGCCCCAGCATTTT. Protein sequence: CASSPANRGSSNQPQHF. The chain uses TRBV28 and TRBJ1-5, with 7 bases fitting TRBD1. The CDR3 covers 17 residues. Per the germline V gene, CDR1 is MDHEN and CDR2 is SYDVKM. V trimming: 5 bases; J trimming: 3 bases; junction bases outside the gene matches: 13.

This chain connects TRBV20-1 to TRBJ2-7; D might be TRBD1 or TRBD2, each matching 6 bases. Germline assignment: CDR1 DFQATT and CDR2 SNEGSKA (reference sequence). The germline V and J ends were trimmed by 0 bases and 6 bases, with 9 bases remaining between them. The CDR3 length is 12 residues. CDR3 sequence reads: CSAREGGSEQYF. The CDR3, as DNA: TGCAGTGCTAGAGAAGGGGGGAGCGAGCAGTACTTC.

For this clonotype: The junction departs from the called germline gene at one end, perhaps through a read error. The chain joins TRBV2 to TRBJ1-2; TRBD1 is a possible D gene (6 bases). Germline CDR1 SNHLY, CDR2 FYNNEI. The CDR3 contains 16 residues. DNA of the CDR3: TGTGCCGGCAGTGCAGCGACAGGAGCCTACGGTGGCGGCTACACCTTC. Residues: CAGSAATGAYGGGYTF.

Only a few counts were recorded for this clonotype. The chain recombines TRBV27 with TRBJ1-5, with a tentative D call TRBD1 (5 bases). V gave up 0 bases and J gave up 4 bases, with 16 bases separating them. This CDR3 spans 17 amino acids. Germline values: CDR1 MNHEY, CDR2 SMNVEV (reference sequence). The CDR3 here is CASSLSTPTGLNQPQHF. DNA for the CDR3: TGTGCCAGCAGTTTATCGACCCCCACAGGCTTAAATCAGCCCCAGCATTTT.